Listed below are T cell receptor beta chains from one sample, sequenced in a study of T cell repertoires in aging, cancer and after chemotherapy. TCRdb used MiXCR to reprocess the multiplex PCR reads, holding one entry per CDR3 protein. Found here are 1,500 to 2,500 distinct CDR3 sequences, around 30% of them singletons; the top ten hold about 9.4%. Sequencing was carried out using blood. Receptor source: a human donor with a solid tumor. The CDR3 runs from the conserved cysteine through the conserved F or W.

v_call | cdr3_aa
TRBV29-1 | CSVRAGGTDTQYF
TRBV6-2/TRBV6-3 | CASSFGVPSGIQYF
TRBV7-2 | CASSLAGGLHEQYF
TRBV19 | CASSISLGNTGELFF
TRBV11-2 | CASSLERGPKSRNEQFF
TRBV12-3/TRBV12-4 | CASTLVVGNGYTF
TRBV6-7 | CASSPGLALEQYF
TRBV7-9 | CASSFVGGYGEQFF
TRBV6-2/TRBV6-3 | CASSYSSISAGELFF
TRBV7-6 | CASSLGGVSGYTF
TRBV6-4 | CASSYIPVDLRANVLTF